The 18 T cell receptor beta chains in this list originate from one sample, sequenced in a study of tumor and adjacent non-tumor tissue in lung cancer. No cell sorting was done before RNA was extracted from the tissue. More than 3 cm separated this lung sample from the edge of the tumor. TCRbeta libraries were built with three rounds of nested PCR, modified from ARM-PCR. TCRdb passed the multiplex PCR reads through MiXCR, listing each CDR3 protein once. This sample yields more than 55,000 distinct CDR3 sequences, of which about 55% are seen a single time; about 32% belongs to the top ten. Sequencing was done on a sample of distant non-tumor lung tissue. Receptors originate from a man in his 70s with non-small cell lung cancer.

The chain carries TRBV5-1 and TRBJ2-7, with 13 bases aligning to TRBD2. The CDR3 loop spans 15 amino acids. Looked up from germline, CDR1 is SGHRS and CDR2 is YFSETQ. The CDR3 loop is CASSSRTSGSYEQYV. CDR3 nucleotide sequence: TGTGCCAGCAGCTCCCGGACTAGCGGGAGCTACGAGCAGTACGTC.

In this sample, this clonotype is medium-sized (0.01 to 0.1%). This rearrangement joins TRBV6-5 to TRBJ1-3; unclear D gene. The CDR3 consists of 16 residues. From germline, CDR1 is MNHEY and CDR2 SVGAGI. V was trimmed by 0 bases and J by 1 base, leaving 10 bases between them. CDR3 residues: CASSYSAGPSGNTIYF. In nucleotides, the CDR3 is TGTGCCAGCAGTTACTCGGCGGGTCCTTCTGGAAACACCATATATTTT.

This clonotype was detected a few times. J is TRBJ2-1 and V is TRBV24-1, with 7 nucleotides matching TRBD1. CDR3 length: 13 amino acids. The V gene's germline CDR1 is KGHDR and CDR2 SFDVKD. With 9 bases clipped from V and 7 bases from J, the junction kept 8 bases outside the gene matches. CDR3 sequence: CATSQGFLNEQFF. CDR3 bases: TGTGCCACCTCACAGGGGTTTTTGAATGAGCAGTTCTTC.

The chain uses TRBV29-1 and TRBJ1-2, with a weak D call TRBD1 (6 bases). This CDR3 region has 12 residues. Germline values: CDR1 SQVTM, CDR2 ANQGSEA. V shed 8 bases and J shed 12 bases, with 22 bases lying between them. CDR3 amino acids: CSIAYEAGVHTF. The DNA for the CDR3 is TGCAGCATTGCATATGAGGCAGGGGTCCACACCTTC.

This clonotype has ten or more counts. The chain combines TRBV6-5 with TRBJ1-5; D might be TRBD1 (6 bases). V lost 4 bases and J lost 9, with 10 bases in between. Germline CDR1 is MNHEY and CDR2 is SVGAGI. The CDR3 length is 12 residues. The CDR3 DNA follows: TGTGCCAGCAGTTTACTAGGGGGGCCCCAGCATTTT. Translation: CASSLLGGPQHF.

In the case of this clonotype: A much larger clone is a single base away; this may be a read error. The CDR3 coding sequence is TGTGCCAGCAGTTTTGGGGGGCGGAATTCACCCCTCCACTTT. This gives the protein CASSFGGRNSPLHF. The chain carries TRBV12-3 or TRBV12-4 and TRBJ1-6, with D possibly matching TRBD1 (6 bases). The V end lost 3 bases, the J end lost 7 bases, and 10 bases lay between the germline ends. The CDR3 loop spans 14 amino acids.

Worth noting for this clonotype: Being one base from a much bigger clone, this may be a read error. J is TRBJ2-5 and V is TRBV12-3 or TRBV12-4, with 10 bases matching TRBD2. The CDR3 consists of 15 residues. CDR3 bases: TGTGCCAGCAGCCCGGGACTAGCGTTACAAGAGGCCCAGTACTTC. Translating gives CASSPGLALQEAQYF.

As regards this clonotype: Likely a read error: the CDR3 ends without its conserved phenylalanine or tryptophan. The chain links TRBV6-1 to TRBJ1-5; a possible D gene is TRBD1 (5 bases). Germline V gene lookup returns CDR1 MNHNS and CDR2 SASEGT. The CDR3 totals 16 residues. CDR3 nucleotide sequence: TGTGCCAACAGTGAAGGTGAAGGGGCGGGGTATCAGCCCCAGCATCTT. It codes for CANSEGEGAGYQPQHL.

V and J are TRBV5-1 and TRBJ2-3; D gene ambiguous. Per germline, CDR1 SGHRS and CDR2 YFSETQ. The CDR3 is 13 residues long. V gave up 10 bases and J gave up 0 bases, with 12 bases separating them. The CDR3 region has the DNA TGCGCCTGCACCTGTCGTAGCACAGATACGCAGTATTTT. It yields the protein CACTCRSTDTQYF.

This clonotype was seen once. Being one base from a much bigger clone, this may be a read error. V is TRBV5-1 and J is TRBJ2-7, with D possibly TRBD1 on 6 matching bases. The V gene's germline CDR1 is SGHRS and CDR2 YFSETQ. This CDR3 region has 15 residues. CDR3 residues: CANSLQGYGNYEQYF. The DNA for the CDR3 is TGCGCCAACAGCTTACAGGGCTATGGGAACTACGAGCAGTACTTC.

Turning to this clonotype: An end of the junction differs from the germline gene, which may be a read error. This chain joins TRBV11-2 and TRBJ2-5, with D possibly being TRBD2 (5 bases). The CDR3 is made up of 13 amino acids. Germline-derived CDR1 and CDR2 are SGHAT and FQNNGV. The CDR3 DNA reads as TGTGCCGGCAGCTTGAAGCGGTGTGAGACCCAGTACTTC. Protein: CAGSLKRCETQYF.

V gene TRBV5-5 combines with J gene TRBJ1-5; TRBD1 aligns across 10 bases. CDR3 length: 15 amino acids. J gave up 8 bases and V 5 bases, and 10 bases lay outside the gene matches. CDR1 and CDR2 from the germline V gene are SGHKS and YYEKEE (reference sequence). The CDR3 protein is CASSWGQGSDEPQHF. The DNA for the CDR3 is TGTGCCAGCAGTTGGGGACAGGGGAGCGATGAGCCCCAGCATTTT. Full variable domain (outside the CDR3, taken from reference TRBV5-5 and TRBJ1-5): DAGVTQSPTHLIKTRGQQVTLRCSPISGHKSVSWYQQVLGQGPQFIFQYYEKEERGRGNFPDRFSARQFPNYSSELNVNALLLGDSALYLCASSWGQGSDEPQHFGDGTRLSIL.

This clonotype was observed many times. The rearrangement uses TRBV29-1 and TRBJ2-7, with 11 bases identical to TRBD2. Germline V gene sequence: CDR1 SQVTM, CDR2 ANQGSEA. V was clipped by 6 bases and J by 3 bases; unmatched bases: 7. CDR3 length: 14 residues. CDR3 sequence (DNA): TGCAGCGTGGGGGGGACTAGCGGCGGCTACGAGCAGTACTTC. Translation gives CSVGGTSGGYEQYF.

With respect to this clonotype: Compared with germline, one end of the junction differs, possibly owing to a read error. The genes are TRBV12-3 or TRBV12-4 and TRBJ2-7; D might be TRBD1 or TRBD2, each matching 5 bases. This CDR3 spans 18 amino acids. The CDR3, as DNA: TGTGCCACCAGTTTATCTAAGTCCGGGACGGGCCTTTCCTACAGGCAGTACTTC. Translating it yields CATSLSKSGTGLSYRQYF.

Details on this clonotype: This may be a read error, as it is one base from a much larger clone. V gene TRBV10-3 combines with J gene TRBJ2-1; D unresolved. This CDR3 comprises 12 residues. The germline V gene encodes CDR1 ENHRY and CDR2 SYGVKD. CDR3 DNA sequence: TGTGCCACAAACGTAGGTGGGGATGAGCAGTCCTTC. This gives the protein CATNVGGDEQSF.

On this clonotype: One junction end does not reproduce the germline sequence, and a read error may be involved. The chain is built from TRBV11-2 and TRBJ2-2; the D gene is possibly TRBD1 (6 bases). Germline V gene data show CDR1 as SGHAT and CDR2 as FQNNGV. The CDR3 is 15 residues long. The DNA of the CDR3 is TGTGCCAGCAGCTTATTAGGGGGTAGCACCAGGGAGATGTTTTTT. This encodes CASSLLGGSTREMFF.

With regard to this clonotype: This could be a read error, since a much larger clone is one nucleotide away. The gene calls are TRBV20-1 and TRBJ2-7; perhaps D is TRBD1 or TRBD2 (6 bases each). The CDR3 contains 14 residues. Trimming pared 6 bases from V and 3 bases from J, leaving 18 bases between. Germline V gene sequence: CDR1 DFQATT, CDR2 SNEGSKA (reference sequence). The CDR3 DNA is TGCAGTGCGATTCTAGGGGGAGGCCGCTACGAGCAGTACTTC. Its translation: CSAILGGGRYEQYF.

This clonotype was counted many times. In nucleotides, the CDR3 is TGTGCCATCAGTGAGTACGGGGGAGAGACCCAGTACTTC. It yields the protein CAISEYGGETQYF. The chain couples TRBV10-3 to TRBJ2-5, with a tentative D call TRBD2 (6 bases). The CDR3 loop spans 13 amino acids. V lost 1 base and J 4 bases, leaving 7 bases between the germline ends. The germline CDR1 and CDR2 sequences are ENHRY and SYGVKD.